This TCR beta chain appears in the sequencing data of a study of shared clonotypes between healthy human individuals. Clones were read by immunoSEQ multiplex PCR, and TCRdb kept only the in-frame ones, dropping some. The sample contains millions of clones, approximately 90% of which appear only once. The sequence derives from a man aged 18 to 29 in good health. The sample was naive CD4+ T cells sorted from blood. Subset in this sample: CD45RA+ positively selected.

The CDR3 loop reads CASSQPGGNEKLFF. CDR3 nucleotides: TGTGCCAGCAGTCAGCCGGGAGGGAATGAAAAACTGTTTTTT. The chain carries TRBV6-1 and TRBJ1-4; D is uncertain. Trimming cost V 5 bases and J 5 bases, with 12 bases left between them. This CDR3 region has 14 residues. Germline CDR1 reads MNHNS; CDR2 reads SASEGT.